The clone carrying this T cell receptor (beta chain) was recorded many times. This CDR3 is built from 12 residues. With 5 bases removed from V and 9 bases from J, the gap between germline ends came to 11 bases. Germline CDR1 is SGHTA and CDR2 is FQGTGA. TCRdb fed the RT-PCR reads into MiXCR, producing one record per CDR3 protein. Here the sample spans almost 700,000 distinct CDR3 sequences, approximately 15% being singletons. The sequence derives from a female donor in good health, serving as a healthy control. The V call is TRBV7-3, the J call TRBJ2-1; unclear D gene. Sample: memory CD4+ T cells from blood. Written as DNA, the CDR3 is TGTGCCAGCAGCCCTCCGGGCGGTGAGCAGTTCTTC. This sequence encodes CASSPPGGEQFF.